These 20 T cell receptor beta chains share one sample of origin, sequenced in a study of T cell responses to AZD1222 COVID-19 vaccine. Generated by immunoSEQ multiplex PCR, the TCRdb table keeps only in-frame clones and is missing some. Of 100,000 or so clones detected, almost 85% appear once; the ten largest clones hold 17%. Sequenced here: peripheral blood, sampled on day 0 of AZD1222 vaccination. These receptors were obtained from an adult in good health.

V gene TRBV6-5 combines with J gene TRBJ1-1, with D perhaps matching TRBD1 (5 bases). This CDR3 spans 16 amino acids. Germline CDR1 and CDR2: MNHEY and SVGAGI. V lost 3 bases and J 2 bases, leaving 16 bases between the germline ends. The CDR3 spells CASSYGVLGQNTEAFF. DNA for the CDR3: TGTGCCAGCAGTTATGGTGTCCTTGGACAAAACACTGAAGCTTTCTTT.

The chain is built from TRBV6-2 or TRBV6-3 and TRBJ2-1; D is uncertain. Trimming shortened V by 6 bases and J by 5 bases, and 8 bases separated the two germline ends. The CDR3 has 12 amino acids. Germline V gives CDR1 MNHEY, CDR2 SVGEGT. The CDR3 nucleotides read TGTGCCAGCAGCCCTCAAGACAATGAGCAGTTCTTC. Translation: CASSPQDNEQFF.

Here the CDR3 DNA reads TGTGCCAGCAGTTCTCGGGACATTGAAGCTTTCTTT. Protein: CASSSRDIEAFF. This chain uses TRBV28 with TRBJ1-1; a weak D match, TRBD1 (6 bases). V lost 4 bases, J lost 7 bases, and 10 bases lay in between. The CDR3 contains 12 residues. Germline CDR1 reads MDHEN; CDR2 reads SYDVKM.

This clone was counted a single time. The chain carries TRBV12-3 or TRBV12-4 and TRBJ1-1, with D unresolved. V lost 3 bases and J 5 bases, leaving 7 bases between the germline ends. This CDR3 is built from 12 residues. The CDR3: CASSFSRTEAFF. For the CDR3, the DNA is TGTGCCAGCAGTTTTAGTCGGACTGAAGCTTTCTTT.

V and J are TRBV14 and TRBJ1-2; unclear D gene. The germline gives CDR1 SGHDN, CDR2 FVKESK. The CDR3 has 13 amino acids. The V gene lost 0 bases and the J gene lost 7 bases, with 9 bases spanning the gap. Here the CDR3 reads CASSQDVWGGYTF. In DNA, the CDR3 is TGTGCCAGCAGCCAAGACGTATGGGGTGGCTACACCTTC.

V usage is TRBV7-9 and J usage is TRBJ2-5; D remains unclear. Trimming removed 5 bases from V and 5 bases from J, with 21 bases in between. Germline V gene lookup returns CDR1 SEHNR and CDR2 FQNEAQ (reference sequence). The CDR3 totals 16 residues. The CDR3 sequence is CASSRVTGLRLETQYF. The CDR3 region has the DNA TGTGCCAGCAGCCGTGTAACGGGTCTCAGACTGGAGACCCAGTACTTC.

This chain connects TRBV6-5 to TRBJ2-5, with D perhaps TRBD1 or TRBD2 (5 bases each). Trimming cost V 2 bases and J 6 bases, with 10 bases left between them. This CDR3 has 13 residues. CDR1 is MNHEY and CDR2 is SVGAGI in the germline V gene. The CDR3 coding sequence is TGTGCCAGCAGTTACGGGGGTGCAAAGACCCAGTACTTC. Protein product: CASSYGGAKTQYF.

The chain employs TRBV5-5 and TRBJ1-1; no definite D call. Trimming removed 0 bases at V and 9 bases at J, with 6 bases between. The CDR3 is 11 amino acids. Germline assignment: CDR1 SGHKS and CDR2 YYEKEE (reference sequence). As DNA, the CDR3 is TGTGCCAGCAGCTTGGACGTACAAGCTTTCTTT. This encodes CASSLDVQAFF.

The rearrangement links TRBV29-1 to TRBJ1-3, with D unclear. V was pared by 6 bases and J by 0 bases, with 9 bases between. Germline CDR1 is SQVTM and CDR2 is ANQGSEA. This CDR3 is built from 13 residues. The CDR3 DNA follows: TGCAGCGTACTAGAGAGCTCTGGAAACACCATATATTTT. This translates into CSVLESSGNTIYF.

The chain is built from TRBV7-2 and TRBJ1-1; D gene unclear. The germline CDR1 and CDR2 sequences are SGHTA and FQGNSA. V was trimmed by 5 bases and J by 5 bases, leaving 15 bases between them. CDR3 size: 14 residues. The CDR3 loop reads CASSPDPGGTEAFF. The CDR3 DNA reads TGTGCCAGCAGCCCCGACCCCGGAGGGACTGAAGCTTTCTTT. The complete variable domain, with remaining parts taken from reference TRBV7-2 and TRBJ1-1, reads GAGVSQSPSNKVTEKGKDVELRCDPISGHTALYWYRQSLGQGLEFLIYFQGNSAPDKSGLPSDRFSAERTGGSVSTLTIQRTQQEDSAVYLCASSPDPGGTEAFFGQGTRLTVV.

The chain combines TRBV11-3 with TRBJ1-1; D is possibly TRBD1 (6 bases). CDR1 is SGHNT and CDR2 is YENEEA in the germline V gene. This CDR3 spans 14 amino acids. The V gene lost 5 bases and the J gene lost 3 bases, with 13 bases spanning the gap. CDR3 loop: CASSPLQGYTEAFF. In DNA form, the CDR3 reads TGTGCCAGCAGCCCACTACAGGGTTACACTGAAGCTTTCTTT.

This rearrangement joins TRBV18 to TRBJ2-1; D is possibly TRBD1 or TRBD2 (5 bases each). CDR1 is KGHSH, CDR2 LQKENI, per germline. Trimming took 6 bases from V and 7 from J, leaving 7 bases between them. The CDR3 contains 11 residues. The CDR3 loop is CASSEGNEQFF. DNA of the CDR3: TGTGCCAGCTCTGAGGGGAATGAGCAGTTCTTC.

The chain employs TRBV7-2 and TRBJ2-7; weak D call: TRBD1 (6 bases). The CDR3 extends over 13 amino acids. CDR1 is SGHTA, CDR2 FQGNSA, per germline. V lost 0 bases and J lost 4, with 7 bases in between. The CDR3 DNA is TGTGCCAGCAGCTTAGCCACAGGGTACGAGCAGTACGTC. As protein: CASSLATGYEQYV.

CDR3 nucleotide sequence: TGTGCCAGCAAAAGGGGAGGGAACACTGAAGCTTTCTTT. The encoded protein is CASKRGGNTEAFF. The chain is built from TRBV28 and TRBJ1-1; D possibly corresponds to TRBD1 (5 bases). The CDR3 has 13 amino acids. The germline V and J ends were trimmed by 7 bases and 1 base, with 10 bases remaining between them. CDR1 and CDR2 (germline): MDHEN, SYDVKM. Full variable domain (missing parts from reference TRBV28 and TRBJ1-1): DVKVTQSSRYLVKRTGEKVFLECVQDMDHENMFWYRQDPGLGLRLIYFSYDVKMKEKGDIPEGYSVSREKKERFSLILESASTNQTSMYLCASKRGGNTEAFFGQGTRLTVV.

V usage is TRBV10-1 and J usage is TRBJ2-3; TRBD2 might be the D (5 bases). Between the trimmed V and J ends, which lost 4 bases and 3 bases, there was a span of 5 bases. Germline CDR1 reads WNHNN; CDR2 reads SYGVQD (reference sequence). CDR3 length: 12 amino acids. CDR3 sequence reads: CASSGTTDTQYF. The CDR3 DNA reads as TGCGCCAGCAGTGGGACTACAGATACGCAGTATTTT.

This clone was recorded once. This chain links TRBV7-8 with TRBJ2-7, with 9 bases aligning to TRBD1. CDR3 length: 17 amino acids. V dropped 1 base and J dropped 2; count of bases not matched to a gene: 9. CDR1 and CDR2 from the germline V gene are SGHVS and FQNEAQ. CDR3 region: CASSLVGAGTGTYEQYF. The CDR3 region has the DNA TGTGCCAGCAGCTTAGTGGGGGCCGGGACAGGGACCTACGAGCAGTACTTC.

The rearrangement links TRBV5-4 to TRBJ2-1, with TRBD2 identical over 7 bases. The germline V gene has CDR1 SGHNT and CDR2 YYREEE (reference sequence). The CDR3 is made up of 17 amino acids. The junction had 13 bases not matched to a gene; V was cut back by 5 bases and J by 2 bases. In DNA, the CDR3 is TGTGCCAGCAGTAATGGACTATTCGGGGGGACCTACAATGAGCAGTTCTTC. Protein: CASSNGLFGGTYNEQFF.

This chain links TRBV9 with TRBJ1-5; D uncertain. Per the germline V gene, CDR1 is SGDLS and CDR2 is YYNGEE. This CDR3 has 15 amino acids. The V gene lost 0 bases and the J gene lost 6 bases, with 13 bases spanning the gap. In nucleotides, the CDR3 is TGTGCCAGCAGCGTAGGATGGGGAGGGAGTCAGCCCCAGCATTTT. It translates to CASSVGWGGSQPQHF.

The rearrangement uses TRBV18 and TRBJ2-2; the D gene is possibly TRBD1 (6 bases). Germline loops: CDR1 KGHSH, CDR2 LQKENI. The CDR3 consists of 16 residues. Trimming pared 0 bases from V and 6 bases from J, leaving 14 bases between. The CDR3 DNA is TGTGCCAGCTCACCACCAATGGAAGGACAGCCCGGGGAGCTGTTTTTT. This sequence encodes CASSPPMEGQPGELFF.

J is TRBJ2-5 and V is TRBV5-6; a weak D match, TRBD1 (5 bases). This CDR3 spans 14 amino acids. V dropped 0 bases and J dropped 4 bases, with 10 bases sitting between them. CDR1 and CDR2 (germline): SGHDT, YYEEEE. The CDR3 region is CASSLAAGPETQYF. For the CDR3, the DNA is TGTGCCAGCAGCTTGGCGGCAGGGCCAGAGACCCAGTACTTC.